The 9 T cell receptor beta chains below were found in one sample sequenced in a study of T cell clonality in common variable immunodeficiency. Only in-frame clones appear in the TCRdb table, and some are missing; sequencing was by immunoSEQ multiplex PCR. The specimen has about 33,000 clones, none found just once. The sample consisted of peripheral blood mononuclear cells. These receptors were taken from a person between 18 and 75 years old in good health.

CDR3 sequence reads: CSALSGFNNEQFF. The sequenced CDR3 bases are TGCAGTGCTCTCAGCGGGTTTAACAATGAG. The V call is TRBV20-1, the J call TRBJ2-1; tentatively, D is TRBD2 (6 bases). The read falls 3 residues short of the CDR3 end, and the missing part is taken from the germline J gene. Trimming removed 5 bases from V and 5 bases from J, with 13 bases in between. The CDR3 covers 13 residues. Germline CDR1 is DFQATT and CDR2 is SNEGSKA (reference sequence).

There are many counts of this clone. CDR3 DNA, as far as it was read: TGCGCCAGCAGCTTGGCCTCTAGTCTCGAGACC. Its protein is CASSLASSLET. Given in full, the CDR3 is CASSLASSLETQYF. The rearrangement joins TRBV5-1 to TRBJ2-5; D is undetermined. The CDR3 end is not reached by the read, which stops 3 residues before it; the germline J gene fills it in. The CDR3 consists of 14 residues. The germline V gene encodes CDR1 SGHRS and CDR2 YFSETQ. Trimming left V 0 bases short and J 5 bases short, with 11 bases between.

At least ten counts were recorded for this clone. The CDR3 end lies 3 residues beyond the end of the read and is filled in from the germline J gene. The chain employs TRBV7-3 and TRBJ2-7, with a tentative D call TRBD2 (6 bases). In germline, CDR1 is SGHTA, CDR2 FQGTGA. The V gene lost 2 bases and the J gene lost 1 base, with 9 bases spanning the gap. The CDR3 extends over 14 amino acids. CDR3 DNA (partial): TGTGCCAGCAGCTTATCTGGGGGGTCCTACGAG. Translating it yields CASSLSGGSYE. The whole CDR3 sequence is CASSLSGGSYEQYF.

This clone was observed a handful of times. The read terminates 3 residues ahead of where the CDR3 ends, so the germline J gene completes it. This chain connects TRBV11-3 to TRBJ2-5; possibly TRBD1 or TRBD2 for D (7 bases each). This CDR3 has 15 residues. V lost 4 bases and J 4 bases, leaving 16 bases between the germline ends. Germline V lookup: CDR1 SGHNT, CDR2 YENEEA. The sequenced part of the CDR3 DNA is TGTGCCAGCAGCTCCCGACAGGGAGGGGGAGAGACC. It specifies CASSSRQGGGET. The full CDR3 is CASSSRQGGGETQYF.

Note on this clone: The read comes to an end 3 residues before the CDR3 does, leaving the germline J gene to fill in the end. V gene TRBV6-1 combines with J gene TRBJ1-4; no firm D call. The CDR3 is 13 residues long. CDR1 is MNHNS, CDR2 SASEGT, per germline. CDR3: CASSEGLDSPLFF. The CDR3 bases that were read are TGTGCCAGCAGTGAAGGGCTCGACTCACCA.

This clone has at least ten counts. The sequenced fragment ends 3 residues before the CDR3 boundary, so the rest is inferred from the germline J gene. This sequence joins TRBV5-6 and TRBJ2-7; TRBD2 aligns across 9 bases. The ends lost 9 bases at V and 6 bases at J; junction bases unmatched: 13. The CDR3 length is 14 residues. Germline assignment: CDR1 SGHDT and CDR2 YYEEEE. CDR3 bases read: TGTGCCACCAGAGGCGCGGGAGGGCCCTCCGAG. This sequence encodes CATRGAGGPSE. The entire CDR3 reads CATRGAGGPSEQYF.

Note on this clone: The read finishes 3 residues shy of the CDR3 end, and the germline J gene is used to complete it. The chain links TRBV7-9 to TRBJ1-4; D remains ambiguous. The CDR3 consists of 14 residues. Trimming removed 4 bases at V and 8 bases at J, with 14 bases between. Germline V gene sequence: CDR1 SEHNR, CDR2 FQNEAQ (reference sequence). CDR3 region: CASSSTRGGEKLFF. CDR3 bases read: TGTGCCAGCAGCTCTACCAGAGGAGGGGAAAAA.

This clone has at least ten counts. The observed sequence ends 3 residues before the CDR3 terminus, with the missing tail filled in from the germline J gene. The chain recombines TRBV18 with TRBJ2-3; weak D call: TRBD2 (5 bases). V was trimmed by 5 bases and J by 6 bases, leaving 9 bases between them. This CDR3 spans 12 amino acids. Per the germline V gene, CDR1 is KGHSH and CDR2 is LQKENI. The CDR3 loop is CASSTPGDTQYF. Partial CDR3 DNA: TGTGCCAGCTCAACCCCGGGGGATACG.

This clone has at least ten counts. Coverage ceases 3 residues before the CDR3 finishes, and the germline J gene fills in the end. The rearrangement joins TRBV4-1 to TRBJ1-4; TRBD1 aligns across 8 bases. The CDR3 extends over 14 amino acids. Losses at the gene ends were 1 base for V and 7 bases for J; bases not matched to a gene: 2. Germline values: CDR1 MGHRA, CDR2 YSYEKL. The sequenced part of the CDR3 DNA is TGCGCCAGCAGCCAAGGCAGGGGGCTTGAAAAA. Translating it yields CASSQGRGLEK. The full-length CDR3 reads as CASSQGRGLEKLFF.